This TCR beta chain was identified in a study of control samples from healthy donors and cancer patients. TCRdb keeps only in-frame clones here, not all; method: immunoSEQ multiplex PCR. The table lists 130,000 or so clones, about 90% of them singletons, with about 40% in the top ten. Trimming cost V 2 bases and J 5 bases, with 10 bases left between them. The CDR3 sequence is 14 residues long. CDR1 and CDR2 (germline): SGHDN, FVKESK. This chain uses TRBV14 with TRBJ2-1, with D possibly matching TRBD1 (6 bases). The TCR comes from a man aged 50 to 59 in good health. The sequenced sample was blood. CDR3 region: CASSQRRTDNEQFF. CDR3 DNA: TGTGCCAGCAGCCAACGGAGGACAGACAATGAGCAGTTCTTC.